The rows below give T cell receptor beta chains drawn from one sample of a study of cytomegalovirus exposure and HLA in healthy donors. Data came from immunoSEQ multiplex PCR; TCRdb stores just in-frame clones and leaves some out. This repertoire shows roughly 140,000 clones, roughly 79% found once; its top ten account for roughly 9.9%. The sequencing sample was made of PBMCs. These receptors all stem from a woman aged 55-75 years in good health and CMV-seropositive. Both conserved end residues are part of each CDR3. The order of the fields is J gene, V gene, D gene, clone size, CDR3 DNA, CDR3 protein. D genes are given only for firm matches. Clone size appears in some rows only: once, few, many, or a class for an expanded clone.

J: TRBJ1-1
V: TRBV29-1
D: -
size: -
DNA: TGCAGCGCAAGGAGGGGCGGAGACACTGAAGCTTTCTTT
CDR3: CSARRGGDTEAFF

J: TRBJ2-1
V: TRBV9
D: -
size: -
DNA: TGTGCCAGCAGCCCTCGTCAGGGGAGCTCCTACAATGAGCAGTTCTTC
CDR3: CASSPRQGSSYNEQFF

J: TRBJ1-5
V: TRBV2
D: -
size: few
DNA: TGTGCCACCAAGGTCAGCGGGCACAACAATCAGCCCCAGCATTTT
CDR3: CATKVSGHNNQPQHF

J: TRBJ1-4
V: TRBV19
D: TRBD1
size: once
DNA: TGTGCCAGTAGTACCGGGACAGGGGGTAATGAAAAACTGTTTTTT
CDR3: CASSTGTGGNEKLFF

J: TRBJ2-2
V: TRBV7-7
D: -
size: -
DNA: TGTGCTAGCAGCTTAGATAGCCATCCCGGGGAGCTGTTTTTT
CDR3: CASSLDSHPGELFF

J: TRBJ2-6
V: TRBV30
D: TRBD1
size: -
DNA: TGTGCCTGGGCAGGGGGCTCTGGGGCCAACGTCCTGACTTTC
CDR3: CAWAGGSGANVLTF

J: TRBJ2-5
V: TRBV28
D: -
size: once
DNA: TGTGCCAGCAGCGGGTACCAAGAGACCCAGTACTTC
CDR3: CASSGYQETQYF

J: TRBJ2-7
V: TRBV6-6
D: -
size: -
DNA: TGTGCCAGCAGTTACGGACAGTCCTACGAGCAGTACTTC
CDR3: CASSYGQSYEQYF

J: TRBJ2-5
V: TRBV5-1
D: TRBD1
size: -
DNA: TGCGCCAGCAGCTTGGCCAGGGGGGAGACCCAGTACTTC
CDR3: CASSLARGETQYF

J: TRBJ2-7
V: TRBV29-1
D: -
size: few
DNA: TGCAGCCACAGGACGGGCTACGAGCAGTACTTC
CDR3: CSHRTGYEQYF

J: TRBJ2-4
V: TRBV9
D: TRBD2
size: once
DNA: TGTGCCAGCAGCGTAGGGGGGGGGAACATTCAGTACTTC
CDR3: CASSVGGGNIQYF

J: TRBJ1-1
V: TRBV19
D: -
size: -
DNA: TGTGCCAGTAGTATCGTAAACAGAGTCGCTTTCTTT
CDR3: CASSIVNRVAFF

J: TRBJ2-3
V: TRBV18
D: TRBD1
size: -
DNA: TGTGCCAGCTCACCACCGCAGGGGGTCACAGATACGCAGTATTTT
CDR3: CASSPPQGVTDTQYF

J: TRBJ1-2
V: TRBV10-3
D: TRBD1
size: -
DNA: TGTGCCATCAGTGATACGGACAGGGGGGGTGGCTACACCTTC
CDR3: CAISDTDRGGGYTF

J: TRBJ2-1
V: TRBV11-2
D: -
size: -
DNA: TGTGCCAGCAGCTTAGTTGCGGGGTTCGACAATGAGCAGTTCTTC
CDR3: CASSLVAGFDNEQFF

J: TRBJ1-1
V: TRBV18
D: -
size: -
DNA: TGTGCCAGCTCACCCCGGGGGAACACTGAAGCTTTCTTT
CDR3: CASSPRGNTEAFF

J: TRBJ2-2
V: TRBV4-1
D: TRBD2
size: -
DNA: TGCGCCAGCAGCCACACCGGGACTAGCGGGAGGGGAGGGGAGCTGTTTTTT
CDR3: CASSHTGTSGRGGELFF

J: TRBJ1-2
V: TRBV6-4
D: TRBD1
size: -
DNA: TGTGCCAGCAGTGACTCGAGGGAGGACAGGGTTCTTGGCTACACCTTC
CDR3: CASSDSREDRVLGYTF

J: TRBJ1-2
V: TRBV11-1
D: -
size: -
DNA: TGTGCCAGCAGCTTAAGGGGGACCCTCGATGGCTACACCTTC
CDR3: CASSLRGTLDGYTF

J: TRBJ2-1
V: TRBV4-3
D: -
size: few
DNA: TGCGCCAGCAGCCAGGGGGGAGGAGGCTACAATGAGCAGTTCTTC
CDR3: CASSQGGGGYNEQFF

J: TRBJ1-5
V: TRBV15
D: TRBD1
size: -
DNA: TGTGCCACCAGCAGGGACAGGGGGCGGCAGCCCCAGCATTTT
CDR3: CATSRDRGRQPQHF

J: TRBJ1-1
V: TRBV30
D: -
size: -
DNA: TGTGCCTGGACCCGTATAGAGAACACTGAAGCTTTCTTT
CDR3: CAWTRIENTEAFF

J: TRBJ2-5
V: TRBV5-4
D: TRBD2
size: -
DNA: TGTGCCAGCAGCTTTCGGACTAGCGGTGGAGAGACCCAGTACTTC
CDR3: CASSFRTSGGETQYF

J: TRBJ2-7
V: TRBV27
D: -
size: -
DNA: TGTGCCAGCAGTCCACTAGCCAAAACCTACGAGCAGTACTTC
CDR3: CASSPLAKTYEQYF

J: TRBJ1-1
V: TRBV6-5
D: -
size: -
DNA: TGTGCCAGCAGTTACTACGGCACTATGAACACTGAAGCTTTCTTT
CDR3: CASSYYGTMNTEAFF

J: TRBJ2-5
V: TRBV5-1
D: TRBD2
size: -
DNA: TGCGCCAGCAGCTTGGTAGCGGGAGGGCCGGAGACCCAGTACTTC
CDR3: CASSLVAGGPETQYF

J: TRBJ2-1
V: TRBV28
D: -
size: -
DNA: TGTGCCAGCAGTTTTGGGGGGGCCCCCCCTAATGAGCAGTTCTTC
CDR3: CASSFGGAPPNEQFF

J: TRBJ2-3
V: TRBV28
D: TRBD2
size: -
DNA: TGTGCCAGCAGGACGGGACTAGGGGACACAGATACGCAGTATTTT
CDR3: CASRTGLGDTDTQYF

J: TRBJ2-5
V: TRBV28
D: TRBD1
size: -
DNA: TGTGCCAGCAGTTCAGGGACAGAAGAGACCCAGTACTTC
CDR3: CASSSGTEETQYF

J: TRBJ2-1
V: TRBV6-4
D: TRBD2
size: -
DNA: TGTGCCAGCAGCCCCGGGACTAGTGGCTACAATGAGCAGTTCTTC
CDR3: CASSPGTSGYNEQFF

J: TRBJ2-3
V: TRBV30
D: -
size: -
DNA: TGTGCCTGGTCGACTAGTGGCGATACGCAGTATTTT
CDR3: CAWSTSGDTQYF

J: TRBJ2-5
V: TRBV4-1
D: -
size: -
DNA: TGCGCCAGCAGCCCGAAGGAGGCCAGCTACCAAGAGACCCAGTACTTC
CDR3: CASSPKEASYQETQYF

J: TRBJ1-2
V: TRBV7-2
D: -
size: -
DNA: TGTGCCAGCAGCTTACAGGGGTACTATGGCTACACCTTC
CDR3: CASSLQGYYGYTF

J: TRBJ2-5
V: TRBV2
D: TRBD1
size: -
DNA: TGTGCCAGCAGTGCGACAGGGGTCAGAGGGGGAGAGACCCAGTACTTC
CDR3: CASSATGVRGGETQYF

J: TRBJ2-1
V: TRBV30
D: TRBD2
size: -
DNA: TGTGCCAGCCTAACCCCGGGACTAGCACCCAATGAGCAGTTCTTC
CDR3: CASLTPGLAPNEQFF

J: TRBJ1-2
V: TRBV6-5
D: -
size: -
DNA: TGTGCCAGCAGTTACTCGGGGGGAGGTGGCTACACCTTC
CDR3: CASSYSGGGGYTF

J: TRBJ2-5
V: TRBV29-1
D: TRBD2
size: -
DNA: TGCAGCGGGACTAGCGGGGAGTTTGAAGAGACCCAGTACTTC
CDR3: CSGTSGEFEETQYF

J: TRBJ1-5
V: TRBV27
D: -
size: -
DNA: TGTGCCAGCAGTCTTACAGGGATACGCCAGCCCCAGCATTTT
CDR3: CASSLTGIRQPQHF

J: TRBJ2-3
V: TRBV6-1
D: TRBD2
size: -
DNA: TGTGCCAGCAGTGAGACTAGCCACCCCGGAGATACGCAGTATTTT
CDR3: CASSETSHPGDTQYF

J: TRBJ2-7
V: TRBV6-1
D: TRBD1
size: -
DNA: TGTGCCAGCAGTGAAGAGGACAGGGCCTACGAGCAGTACTTC
CDR3: CASSEEDRAYEQYF

J: TRBJ2-2
V: TRBV25-1
D: TRBD1
size: -
DNA: TGTGCCAGCAGTGACTACCGGGACAGAGGGACCGGGGAGCTGTTTTTT
CDR3: CASSDYRDRGTGELFF

J: TRBJ2-7
V: TRBV15
D: TRBD1
size: -
DNA: TGTGCCACCAGCAGAGATAGGGGGCTCTACGAGCAGTACTTC
CDR3: CATSRDRGLYEQYF

J: TRBJ2-3
V: TRBV7-9
D: -
size: -
DNA: TGTGCCAGCAGCGAGTTTTGGGGAGGTGAGGCTACAGATACGCAGTATTTT
CDR3: CASSEFWGGEATDTQYF

J: TRBJ2-5
V: TRBV11-3
D: TRBD2
size: -
DNA: TGTGCCAGCAGCTTCGTAGCGGGAGTTTTACGGGAAGAGACCCAGTACTTC
CDR3: CASSFVAGVLREETQYF

J: TRBJ2-1
V: TRBV4-1
D: TRBD2
size: -
DNA: TGCGCCAGCAGCCTTGGGGGGGACTACAATGAGCAGTTCTTC
CDR3: CASSLGGDYNEQFF

J: TRBJ1-1
V: TRBV2
D: -
size: few
DNA: TGTGCCAGCAGTCCCCGGGTACAGGGTGAAGCTTTCTTT
CDR3: CASSPRVQGEAFF

J: TRBJ2-6
V: TRBV10-3
D: -
size: -
DNA: TGTGCCATCAGTGATAGCTCTGGGGCCAACGTCCTGACTTTC
CDR3: CAISDSSGANVLTF

J: TRBJ2-7
V: TRBV28
D: -
size: -
DNA: TGTGCCAGCAGTTTAACGCTAGTCGGGTACTACGAGCAGTACTTC
CDR3: CASSLTLVGYYEQYF

J: TRBJ2-7
V: TRBV20-1
D: -
size: -
DNA: TGCAGTCGGAGACCAATCTACGAGCAGTACTTC
CDR3: CSRRPIYEQYF

J: TRBJ2-5
V: TRBV30
D: -
size: -
DNA: TGTGCCTGTGGGGGCCAGCGTCAAGAGACCCAGTACTTC
CDR3: CACGGQRQETQYF

J: TRBJ2-2
V: TRBV4-2
D: -
size: -
DNA: TGTGCCAGCAGCCAAGATCGGGTTATGGGGGAGCTGTTTTTT
CDR3: CASSQDRVMGELFF

J: TRBJ2-5
V: TRBV7-2
D: TRBD1
size: -
DNA: TGTGCCAGCAGCTTGACAGGGGGCGGTTGGGAGACCCAGTACTTC
CDR3: CASSLTGGGWETQYF

J: TRBJ2-7
V: TRBV7-2
D: -
size: -
DNA: TGTGCCAGCAGCTTAGTAGTGGGCGCTCGCGAGCAGTACTTC
CDR3: CASSLVVGAREQYF